The present entry profiles one T cell receptor (beta chain) with its context. It has no known antigen specificity. The sample holds no much larger clone one base away, and base qualities are not on file. Sequencing was carried out with an Illumina MiSeq. Unique molecular identifiers were built into the TCR sequencing libraries, which were indexed using TruSeq single indexes. The authors' analysis ran thus. TCR reads were mapped and error-corrected with MIGEC v1.2.7 and were then analyzed with VDJtools v1.1.7, with default settings applied for both tools. Shannon-Wiener and inverse Simpson indices, computed in VDJtools, were used to quantify repertoire diversity. A frequency threshold of at least three was used to define expanded TCRbeta clonotypes. Wilcoxon rank-sum tests across more than 8 patients were used for statistical comparisons of TCR diversity between tumor TRM and non-TRM populations. The raw public data were reprocessed by TCRdb itself: fastp quality trimming at Q25, MiXCR clonotype calling, in-frame beta chains only. Under each unique CDR3 protein, matching rows form one entry showing the most common genes and DNA. The V and J calls, along with clone size, are taken from TCRdb and not from the paper's own processing. The sample table lists some 300 distinct CDR3 sequences, 20% of them with a count of one. The ten largest make up approximately 50% of the sample.

A BD FACSAria-II was used to sort CD8+ T cells by CD103 expression straight into ice-cold TRIzol LS reagent. Lung tumor tissue was collected fresh at the time of surgical resection. After Fc receptor blocking, fresh cells were stained for CD45, CD4, CD3, CD8A and CD103, and DAPI was used to tell live cells from dead cells. A miRNeasy kit was used to purify total RNA from sorted CD103+ and CD103- CD8+ T cells. Sorting of tumor-infiltrating CD8+ cytotoxic T cells by CD103 expression was used to split tissue-resident memory (TRM) cells from non-TRM cells. The donors had treatment-naive lung cancer. Patients with respiratory malignancies who were newly diagnosed and untreated were prospectively recruited upon referral. Measured from the cysteine to the phenylalanine, the CDR3 is 14 residues long. Only the CDR3 portion is preserved as DNA: 42 bases, with reading frame beginning at the first base. From V the trimming removes 11 bases and from J it removes 5 bases, while the gene matches leave 10 bases of the junction unaccounted for. CDR1 ENHRY and CDR2 SYGVKD were looked up in the germline V gene.

This entry belongs to a study of tissue-resident memory T cells in lung cancer (dated by TCRdb to about 2019). Regarding the study in general: TCR beta-chain sequencing compared paired tumor TRM and tumor non-TRM populations from approximately eleven lung cancer patients. What the authors observed across the whole study: Compared with tumor non-TRM cells, tumor TRM cells had a significantly more restricted TCR repertoire, with lower Shannon-Wiener and inverse Simpson diversity. Per patient, the most expanded clonotype made up an average of 19% of sequenced TRM cells, which suggests that a single tumor antigen-specific clone had expanded. Expanded clonotypes accounted for an average of approximately 74% of tumor TRM repertoires and 40% to 55% of tumor non-TRM repertoires.

What was sequenced was CD103+ CD8+ T cells from lung tumor tissue. In light of the paper, this sample's cell subset or site label describes: tissue-resident memory (TRM) CD8+ CTLs. The rearranged chain carries TRBV10-3 and TRBJ2-1; TRBD1 lines up with 9 middle nucleotides. The receptor comes from a human donor with treatment-naive lung cancer (subtype not recorded). The CDR3 sequence is CAVSPGQGNNEQFF. The DNA sequence is TGTGCCGTGTCTCCGGGACAGGGAAACAATGAGCAGTTCTTC.